Following are 6 T cell receptor beta chains from one sample sequenced in a study of T cell responses to AZD1222 COVID-19 vaccine. Sequenced by immunoSEQ multiplex PCR; TCRdb stores in-frame clones only, minus some. The sample gives around 100,000 clones, 92% of which show up once; 1.5% to 2% is in the top ten. Sequenced here: peripheral blood, sampled on day 0 of AZD1222 vaccination. The source of these receptors is an adult in good health.

This sequence joins TRBV18 and TRBJ1-1, with D possibly matching TRBD1 (6 bases). V gave up 5 bases and J gave up 1 base, with 11 bases separating them. The CDR3 is made up of 14 amino acids. Germline-derived CDR1 and CDR2 are KGHSH and LQKENI. For the CDR3, the DNA is TGTGCCAGCTCAGTGACAGGAACGAACACTGAAGCTTTCTTT. This codes for CASSVTGTNTEAFF.

The sample holds one count of this clone. V gene TRBV28 combines with J gene TRBJ2-3; weak D call: TRBD2 (6 bases). The V end lost 6 bases, the J end lost 2 bases, and 15 bases lay between the germline ends. The CDR3 is 15 residues long. Germline CDR1 MDHEN, CDR2 SYDVKM. The CDR3 region is CASRRFRRVTDTQYF. CDR3 nucleotide sequence: TGTGCCAGCAGAAGGTTTAGGAGGGTCACAGATACGCAGTATTTT. Complete variable domain (other parts from reference TRBV28 and TRBJ2-3): DVKVTQSSRYLVKRTGEKVFLECVQDMDHENMFWYRQDPGLGLRLIYFSYDVKMKEKGDIPEGYSVSREKKERFSLILESASTNQTSMYLCASRRFRRVTDTQYFGPGTRLTVL.

The chain uses TRBV7-8 and TRBJ1-2; no clear D gene. The CDR3 spans 14 residues. Germline-derived CDR1 and CDR2 are SGHVS and FQNEAQ. V lost 1 base and J lost 0, with 6 bases in between. CDR3 residues: CASSLGRANYGYTF. CDR3 nucleotide sequence: TGTGCCAGCAGCTTAGGGCGGGCTAACTATGGCTACACCTTC.

Comments on this clone: The same CDR3 arises from other DNA sequences in this sample as well. This rearrangement joins TRBV28 to TRBJ1-2, with TRBD1 matching 10 bases. The CDR3 covers 13 residues. V shed 5 bases and J 4 bases; nucleotides not matched to a gene: 1. The germline V gene encodes CDR1 MDHEN and CDR2 SYDVKM. DNA of the CDR3: TGTGCCAGCAGTCGGGACAGGGGCTATGGCTACACCTTC. Its translation: CASSRDRGYGYTF.

The rearrangement joins TRBV28 to TRBJ2-5; D gene unclear. V lost 6 bases and J lost 3, with 11 bases in between. Germline V gene data show CDR1 as MDHEN and CDR2 as SYDVKM. The CDR3 sequence is 13 residues long. In DNA form, the CDR3 reads TGTGCCAGCAGCCTTGGGAATAAAGAGACCCAGTACTTC. This sequence encodes CASSLGNKETQYF.

J is TRBJ2-2 and V is TRBV10-3; D not resolved. This CDR3 has 16 amino acids. Trimming stripped 7 bases from V and 3 bases from J, with 18 bases between. The V gene's germline CDR1 is ENHRY and CDR2 SYGVKD. The CDR3 coding sequence is TGTGCCATCACCGAACGGATAAGCAAGGACACCGGGGAGCTGTTTTTT. Translating it yields CAITERISKDTGELFF.